This T cell receptor (beta chain) was obtained from a study of vaccination and CD4 T cells after COVID-19. A remark on this clonotype: Its target is not known.

The Oncomine TCR Beta short-read assay was applied to DNA of cultured CD4+ T cells. TCRdb recomputed calls from the PCR reads with MiXCR, one row per CDR3 protein. This table holds 1,300 to 1,500 distinct CDR3 sequences, 48% found once. V lost 2 bases to trimming and J lost 7 bases; unmatched junction nucleotides: 6. CDR3 length equals 14 residues. Germline V lookup: CDR1 SGHTA, CDR2 FQGTGA. Noted treatment: approximately 10-day PBMC culture with coronavirus spike peptide pools or control peptides (ViraFEST assay). Unexposed donor CD4+ T cells predated the COVID-19 pandemic, collected 2011-2018. Sequencing was done on a sample of CD4+ T cells from blood, cultured in vitro. V is TRBV7-3 and J is TRBJ1-2; TRBD1 matches at 8 bases. This receptor was obtained from a human donor in good health. The CDR3 reads CASSLQRTGTGYTF. CDR3 nucleotides: TGTGCCAGCAGCTTACAAAGGACAGGGACTGGCTACACCTTC.